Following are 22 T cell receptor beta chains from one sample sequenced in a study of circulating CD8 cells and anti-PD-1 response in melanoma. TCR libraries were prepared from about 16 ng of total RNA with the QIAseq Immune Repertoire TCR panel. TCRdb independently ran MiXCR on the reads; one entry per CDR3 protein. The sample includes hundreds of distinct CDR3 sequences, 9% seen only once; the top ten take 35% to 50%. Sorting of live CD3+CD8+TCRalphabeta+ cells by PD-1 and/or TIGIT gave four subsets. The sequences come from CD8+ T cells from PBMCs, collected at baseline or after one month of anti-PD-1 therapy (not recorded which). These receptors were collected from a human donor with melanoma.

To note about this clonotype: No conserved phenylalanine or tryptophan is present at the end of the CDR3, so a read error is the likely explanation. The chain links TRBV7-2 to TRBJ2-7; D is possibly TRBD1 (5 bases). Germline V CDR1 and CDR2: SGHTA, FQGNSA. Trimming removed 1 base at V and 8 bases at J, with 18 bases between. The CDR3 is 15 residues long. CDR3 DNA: TGTGCCAGCAGCTTAGAGCTTACAGGCTGGGTCAAGCAGTACCTC. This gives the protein CASSLELTGWVKQYL.

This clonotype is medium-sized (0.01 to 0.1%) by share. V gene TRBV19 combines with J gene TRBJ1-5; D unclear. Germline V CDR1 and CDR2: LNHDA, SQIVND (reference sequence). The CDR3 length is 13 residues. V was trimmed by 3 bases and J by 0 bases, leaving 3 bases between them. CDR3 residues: CASSMNSNQPQHF. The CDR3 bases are TGTGCCAGTAGTATGAATAGCAATCAGCCCCAGCATTTT.

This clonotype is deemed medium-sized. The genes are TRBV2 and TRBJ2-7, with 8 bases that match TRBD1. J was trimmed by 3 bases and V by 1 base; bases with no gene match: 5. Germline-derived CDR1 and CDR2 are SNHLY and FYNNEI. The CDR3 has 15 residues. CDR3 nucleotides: TGTGCCAGCAGTGAAGGGTACAGGGGGTTCTACGAGCAGTACTTC. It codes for CASSEGYRGFYEQYF.

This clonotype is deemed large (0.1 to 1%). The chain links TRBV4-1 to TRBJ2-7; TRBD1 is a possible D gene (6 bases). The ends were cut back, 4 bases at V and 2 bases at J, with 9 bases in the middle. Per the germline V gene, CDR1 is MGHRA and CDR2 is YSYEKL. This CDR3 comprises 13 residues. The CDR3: CASSLPGAYEQYF. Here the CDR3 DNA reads TGCGCCAGCAGCCTACCAGGGGCCTACGAGCAGTACTTC.

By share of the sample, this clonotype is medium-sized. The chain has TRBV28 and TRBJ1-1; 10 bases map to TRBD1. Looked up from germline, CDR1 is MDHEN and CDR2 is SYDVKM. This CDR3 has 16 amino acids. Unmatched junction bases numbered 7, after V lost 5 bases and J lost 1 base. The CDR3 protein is CASSPPGQGRNTEAFF. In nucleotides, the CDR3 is TGTGCCAGCAGTCCCCCGGGACAGGGGCGGAACACTGAAGCTTTCTTT.

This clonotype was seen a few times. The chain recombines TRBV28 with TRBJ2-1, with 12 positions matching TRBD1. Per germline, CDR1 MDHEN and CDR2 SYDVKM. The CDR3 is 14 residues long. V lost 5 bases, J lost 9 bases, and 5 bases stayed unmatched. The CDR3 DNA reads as TGTGCCAGCAGTGCGGGACAGGGGGCGCGTGAGCAGTTCTTC. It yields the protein CASSAGQGAREQFF.

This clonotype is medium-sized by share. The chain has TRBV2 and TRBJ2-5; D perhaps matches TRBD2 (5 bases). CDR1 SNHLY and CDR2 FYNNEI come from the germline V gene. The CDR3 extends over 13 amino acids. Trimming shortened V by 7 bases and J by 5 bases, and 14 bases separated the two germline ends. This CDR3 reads CASTELASETQYF. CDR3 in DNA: TGTGCCAGCACTGAGCTGGCTAGCGAGACCCAGTACTTC. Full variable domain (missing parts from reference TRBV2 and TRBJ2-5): EPEVTQTPSHQVTQMGQEVILRCVPISNHLYFYWYRQILGQKVEFLVSFYNNEISEKSEIFDDQFSVERPDGSNFTLKIRSTKLEDSAMYFCASTELASETQYFGPGTRLLVL.

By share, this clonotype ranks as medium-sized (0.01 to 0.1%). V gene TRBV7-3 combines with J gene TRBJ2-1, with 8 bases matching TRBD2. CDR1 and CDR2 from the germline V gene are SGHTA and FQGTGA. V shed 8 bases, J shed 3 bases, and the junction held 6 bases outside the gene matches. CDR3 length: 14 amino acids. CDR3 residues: CASSERGSYNEQFF. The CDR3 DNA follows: TGTGCCAGCTCCGAGCGGGGGAGCTACAATGAGCAGTTCTTC.

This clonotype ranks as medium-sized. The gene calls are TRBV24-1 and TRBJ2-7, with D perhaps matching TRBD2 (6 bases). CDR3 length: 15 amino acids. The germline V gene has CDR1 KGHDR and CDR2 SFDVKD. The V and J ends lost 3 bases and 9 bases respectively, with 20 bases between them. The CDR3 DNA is TGTGCCACCAGTGATCCCCGCGGGGACCTACGAGGGCAGTACTTC. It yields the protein CATSDPRGDLRGQYF.

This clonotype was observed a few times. The CDR3 protein is CSGRDKGSYEQYF. Written as DNA, the CDR3 is TGCAGCGGAAGAGACAAGGGCTCCTACGAGCAGTACTTC. The chain links TRBV29-1 to TRBJ2-7, with D uncertain. The V gene lost 7 bases and the J gene lost 0 bases, with 13 bases spanning the gap. The germline gives CDR1 SQVTM, CDR2 ANQGSEA. This CDR3 has 13 amino acids.

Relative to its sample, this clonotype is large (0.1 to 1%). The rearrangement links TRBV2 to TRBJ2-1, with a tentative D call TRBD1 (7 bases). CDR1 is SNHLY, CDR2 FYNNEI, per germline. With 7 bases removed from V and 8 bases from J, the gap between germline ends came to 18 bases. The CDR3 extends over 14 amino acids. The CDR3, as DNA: TGTGCCAGCACCAGGGGGGCCGAGGGAGATGAGCAGTTCTTC. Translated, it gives CASTRGAEGDEQFF.

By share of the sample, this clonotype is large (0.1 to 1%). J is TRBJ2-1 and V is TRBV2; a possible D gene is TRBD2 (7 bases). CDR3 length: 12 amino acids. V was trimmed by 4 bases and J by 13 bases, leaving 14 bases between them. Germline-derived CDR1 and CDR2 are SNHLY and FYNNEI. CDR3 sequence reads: CASSARGGAQFF. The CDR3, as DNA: TGTGCCAGCAGTGCAAGAGGGGGGGCACAGTTCTTC.

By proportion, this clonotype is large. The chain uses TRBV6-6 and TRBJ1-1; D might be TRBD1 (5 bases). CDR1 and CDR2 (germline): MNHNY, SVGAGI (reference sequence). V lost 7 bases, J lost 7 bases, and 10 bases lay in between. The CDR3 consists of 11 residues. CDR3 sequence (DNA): TGTGCCAGCAACCAGGGATATGAAGCTTTCTTT. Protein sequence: CASNQGYEAFF.

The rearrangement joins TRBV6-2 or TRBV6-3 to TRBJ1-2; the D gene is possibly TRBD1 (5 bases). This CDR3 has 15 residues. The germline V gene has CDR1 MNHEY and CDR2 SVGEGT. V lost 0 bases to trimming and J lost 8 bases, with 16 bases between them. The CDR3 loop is CASSYSEGDGSGYTF. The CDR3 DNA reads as TGTGCCAGCAGTTACTCGGAAGGGGACGGATCCGGCTACACCTTC.

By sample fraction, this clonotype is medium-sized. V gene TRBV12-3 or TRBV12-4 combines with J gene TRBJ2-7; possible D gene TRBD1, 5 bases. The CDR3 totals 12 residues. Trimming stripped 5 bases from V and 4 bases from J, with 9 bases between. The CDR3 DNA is TGTGCCAGCAGTCCTACAGGTTACGAGCAGTACTTC. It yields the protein CASSPTGYEQYF.

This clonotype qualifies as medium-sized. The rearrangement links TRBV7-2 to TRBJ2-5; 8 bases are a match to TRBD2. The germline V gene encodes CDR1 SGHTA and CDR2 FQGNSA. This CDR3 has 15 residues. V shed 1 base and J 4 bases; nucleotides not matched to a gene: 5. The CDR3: CASSLGAGVRETQYF. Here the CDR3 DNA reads TGTGCCAGCAGCTTAGGAGCGGGGGTTCGAGAGACCCAGTACTTC.

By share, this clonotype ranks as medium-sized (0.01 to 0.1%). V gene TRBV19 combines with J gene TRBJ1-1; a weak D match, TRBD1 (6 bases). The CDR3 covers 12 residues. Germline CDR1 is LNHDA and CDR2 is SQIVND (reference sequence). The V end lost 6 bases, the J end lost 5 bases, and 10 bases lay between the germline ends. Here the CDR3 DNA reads TGTGCCAGTAGCACAGGGTTAACTGAAGCTTTCTTT. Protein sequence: CASSTGLTEAFF.

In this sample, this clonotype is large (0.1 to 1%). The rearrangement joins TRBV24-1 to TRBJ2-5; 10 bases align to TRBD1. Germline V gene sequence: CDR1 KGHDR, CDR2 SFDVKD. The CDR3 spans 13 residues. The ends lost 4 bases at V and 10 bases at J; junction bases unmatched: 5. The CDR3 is CATSDGTGVFQYF. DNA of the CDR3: TGTGCCACCAGTGACGGGACAGGGGTTTTCCAGTACTTC.

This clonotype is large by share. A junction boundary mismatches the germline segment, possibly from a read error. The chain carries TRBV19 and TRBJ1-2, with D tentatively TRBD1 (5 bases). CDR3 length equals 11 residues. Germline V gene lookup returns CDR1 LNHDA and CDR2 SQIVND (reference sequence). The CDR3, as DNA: TGTGCCAGCAGTAGGGGCTATGGCTACACCTTC. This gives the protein CASSRGYGYTF.

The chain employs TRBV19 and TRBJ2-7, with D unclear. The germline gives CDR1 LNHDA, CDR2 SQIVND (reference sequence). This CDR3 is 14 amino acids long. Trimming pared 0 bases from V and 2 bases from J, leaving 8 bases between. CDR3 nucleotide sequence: TGTGCCAGTAGTATAGAGGGGTATCCCTACGAGCAGTACTTC. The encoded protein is CASSIEGYPYEQYF.

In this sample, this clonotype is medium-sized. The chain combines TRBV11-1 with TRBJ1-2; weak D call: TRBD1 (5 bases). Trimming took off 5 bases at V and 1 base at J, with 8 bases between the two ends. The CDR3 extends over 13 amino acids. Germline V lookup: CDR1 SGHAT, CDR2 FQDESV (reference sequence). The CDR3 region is CASSPGGNYGYTF. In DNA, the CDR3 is TGTGCCAGCAGCCCCGGGGGTAACTATGGCTACACCTTC. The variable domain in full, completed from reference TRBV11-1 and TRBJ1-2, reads EAEVAQSPRYKITEKSQAVAFWCDPISGHATLYWYRQILGQGPELLVQFQDESVVDDSQLPKDRFSAERLKGVDSTLKIQPAELGDSAMYLCASSPGGNYGYTFGSGTRLTVV.

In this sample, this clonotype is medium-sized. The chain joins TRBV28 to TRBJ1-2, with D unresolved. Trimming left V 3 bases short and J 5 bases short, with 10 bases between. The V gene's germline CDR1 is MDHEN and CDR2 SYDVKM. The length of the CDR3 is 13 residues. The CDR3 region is CASSLGGLYGYTF. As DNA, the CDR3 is TGTGCCAGCAGTTTGGGTGGGCTTTATGGCTACACCTTC.